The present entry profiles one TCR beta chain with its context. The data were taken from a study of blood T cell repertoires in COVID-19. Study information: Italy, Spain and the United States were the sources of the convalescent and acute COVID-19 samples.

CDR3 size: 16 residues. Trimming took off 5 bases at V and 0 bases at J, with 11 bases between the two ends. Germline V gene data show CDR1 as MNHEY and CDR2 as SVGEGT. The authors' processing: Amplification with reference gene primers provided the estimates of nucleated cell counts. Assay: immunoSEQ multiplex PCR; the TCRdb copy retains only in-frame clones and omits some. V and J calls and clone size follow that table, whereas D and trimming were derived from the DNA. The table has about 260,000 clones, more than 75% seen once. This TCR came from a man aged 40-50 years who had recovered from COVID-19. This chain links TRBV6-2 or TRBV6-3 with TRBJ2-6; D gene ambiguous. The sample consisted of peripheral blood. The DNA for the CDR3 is TGTGCCAGCAGTCGGGTCATTAACTCTGGGGCCAACGTCCTGACTTTC. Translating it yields CASSRVINSGANVLTF.